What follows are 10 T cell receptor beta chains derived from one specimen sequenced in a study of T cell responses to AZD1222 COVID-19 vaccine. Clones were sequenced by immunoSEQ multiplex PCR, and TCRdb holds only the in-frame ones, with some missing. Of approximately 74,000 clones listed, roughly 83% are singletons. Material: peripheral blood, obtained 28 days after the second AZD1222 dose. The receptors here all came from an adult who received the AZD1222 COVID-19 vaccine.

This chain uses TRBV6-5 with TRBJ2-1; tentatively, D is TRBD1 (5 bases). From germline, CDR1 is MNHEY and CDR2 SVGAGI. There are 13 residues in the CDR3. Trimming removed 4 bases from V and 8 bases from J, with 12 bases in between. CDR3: CASSSQGWDEQFF. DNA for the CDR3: TGTGCCAGCAGTTCTCAGGGATGGGATGAGCAGTTCTTC.

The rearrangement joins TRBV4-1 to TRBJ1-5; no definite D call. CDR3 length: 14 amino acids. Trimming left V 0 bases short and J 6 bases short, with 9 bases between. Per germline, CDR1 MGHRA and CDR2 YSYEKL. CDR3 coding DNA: TGCGCCAGCAGCCAAGATGTTATTCCTCAGCCCCAGCATTTT. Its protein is CASSQDVIPQPQHF.

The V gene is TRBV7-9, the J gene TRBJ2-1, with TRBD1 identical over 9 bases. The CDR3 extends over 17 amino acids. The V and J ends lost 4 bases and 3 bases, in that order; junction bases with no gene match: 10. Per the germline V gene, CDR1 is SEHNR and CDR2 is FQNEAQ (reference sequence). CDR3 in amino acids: CASSSRPGQGLYNEQFF. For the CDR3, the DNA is TGTGCCAGCAGCTCGCGCCCGGGACAGGGTCTCTACAATGAGCAGTTCTTC.

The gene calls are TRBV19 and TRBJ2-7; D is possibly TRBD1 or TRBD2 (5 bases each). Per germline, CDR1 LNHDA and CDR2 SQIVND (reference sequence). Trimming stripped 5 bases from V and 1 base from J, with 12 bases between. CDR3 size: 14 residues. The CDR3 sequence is CASSVAGRSYEQYF. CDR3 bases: TGTGCCAGTAGTGTAGCAGGGAGATCCTACGAGCAGTACTTC.

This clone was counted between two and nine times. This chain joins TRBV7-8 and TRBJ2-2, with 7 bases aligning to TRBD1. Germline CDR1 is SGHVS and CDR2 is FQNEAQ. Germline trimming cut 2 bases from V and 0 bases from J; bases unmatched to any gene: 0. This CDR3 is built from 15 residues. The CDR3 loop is CASSLQGANTGELFF. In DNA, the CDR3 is TGTGCCAGCAGCTTACAGGGGGCGAACACCGGGGAGCTGTTTTTT.

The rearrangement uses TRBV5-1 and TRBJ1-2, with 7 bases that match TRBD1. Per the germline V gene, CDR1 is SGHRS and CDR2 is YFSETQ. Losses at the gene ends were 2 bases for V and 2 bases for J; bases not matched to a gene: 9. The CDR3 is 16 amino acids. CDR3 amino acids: CASSFVGQDPNYGYTF. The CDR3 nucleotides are TGCGCCAGCAGCTTTGTCGGACAGGACCCCAACTATGGCTACACCTTC.

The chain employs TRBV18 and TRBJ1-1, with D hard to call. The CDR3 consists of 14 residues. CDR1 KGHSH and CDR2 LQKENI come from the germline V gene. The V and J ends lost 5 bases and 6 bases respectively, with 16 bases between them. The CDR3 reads CASSSLSGEAEAFF. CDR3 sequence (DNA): TGTGCCAGCTCATCGCTATCCGGGGAGGCTGAAGCTTTCTTT.

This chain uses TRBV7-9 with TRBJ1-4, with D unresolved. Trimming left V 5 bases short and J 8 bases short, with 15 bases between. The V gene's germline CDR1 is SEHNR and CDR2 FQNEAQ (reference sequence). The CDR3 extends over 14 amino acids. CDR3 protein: CASSQGPVGEKLFF. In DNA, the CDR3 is TGTGCCAGCAGCCAAGGGCCCGTGGGGGAAAAACTGTTTTTT.

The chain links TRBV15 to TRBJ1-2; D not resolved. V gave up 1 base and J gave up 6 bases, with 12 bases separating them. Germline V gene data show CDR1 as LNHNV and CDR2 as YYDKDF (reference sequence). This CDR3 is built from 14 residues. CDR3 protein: CATSRGLLPDGYTF. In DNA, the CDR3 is TGTGCCACCAGCAGAGGCTTACTCCCGGATGGCTACACCTTC.

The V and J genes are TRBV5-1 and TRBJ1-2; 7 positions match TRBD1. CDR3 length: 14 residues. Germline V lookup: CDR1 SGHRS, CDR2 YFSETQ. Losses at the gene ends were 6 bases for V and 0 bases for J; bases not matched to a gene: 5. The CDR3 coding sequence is TGCGCCAGCACAGAGGACAGGACTAACTATGGCTACACCTTC. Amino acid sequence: CASTEDRTNYGYTF.